Each of the 18 T cell receptor beta chains below was sequenced from the same sample in a study of blood T cell repertoires in COVID-19. Sequenced by immunoSEQ multiplex PCR; TCRdb stores in-frame clones only, minus some. This table holds some 90,000 clones, about 88% found once. Specimen: peripheral blood. The receptors were sampled from a man in his fifties or sixties with acute or convalescent COVID-19.

The V call is TRBV18, the J call TRBJ1-6; tentatively, D is TRBD1 (5 bases). The germline gives CDR1 KGHSH, CDR2 LQKENI. V lost 3 bases and J lost 10, with 10 bases in between. CDR3 size: 13 residues. The CDR3 DNA is TGTGCCAGCTCACCTACGGGGGAATCACCCCTCCACTTT. As protein: CASSPTGESPLHF.

This clone showed up just once. The chain combines TRBV30 with TRBJ1-3; 7 bases line up with TRBD1. Germline CDR1 is GTSNPN and CDR2 is SVGIG (reference sequence). The CDR3 extends over 14 amino acids. Trimming removed 4 bases from V and 1 base from J; junction bases left unmatched: 4. In DNA form, the CDR3 reads TGTGCCTGGAACGGCAGGGGGTCTGGAAACACCATATATTTT. Protein sequence: CAWNGRGSGNTIYF.

Here the CDR3 reads CASSFAGQGDYTF. The CDR3 DNA is TGTGCCAGCAGTTTTGCAGGACAGGGTGACTACACCTTC. This chain links TRBV27 with TRBJ1-2; 8 nucleotides match TRBD1. There are 13 residues in the CDR3. CDR1 and CDR2 from the germline V gene are MNHEY and SMNVEV (reference sequence). V dropped 3 bases and J dropped 10; count of bases not matched to a gene: 7.

The CDR3 loop reads CASSPGLINSPLHF. The DNA of the CDR3 is TGTGCCAGCAGTCCGGGACTGATAAATTCACCCCTCCACTTT. The chain is built from TRBV6-5 and TRBJ1-6; TRBD1 might be the D (5 bases). Trimming pared 5 bases from V and 7 bases from J, leaving 12 bases between. CDR3 length: 14 amino acids. Germline CDR1 MNHEY, CDR2 SVGAGI.

V gene TRBV27 combines with J gene TRBJ2-3; 7 bases fit TRBD2. The germline V gene has CDR1 MNHEY and CDR2 SMNVEV (reference sequence). The CDR3 length is 17 residues. V lost 6 bases to trimming and J lost 4 bases; unmatched junction nucleotides: 16. The DNA of the CDR3 is TGTGCCAGCAGACCGCTGCCACGAGCGGGGAGGGCAGATACGCAGTATTTT. Protein product: CASRPLPRAGRADTQYF.

The gene calls are TRBV6-2 or TRBV6-3 and TRBJ2-1; 11 bases match TRBD2. The germline V gene encodes CDR1 MNHEY and CDR2 SVGEGT. V shed 6 bases and J 8 bases; nucleotides not matched to a gene: 9. The CDR3 spans 15 residues. CDR3 residues: CASSLAGGYRDEQFF. The CDR3 coding sequence is TGTGCCAGCAGCTTAGCGGGGGGGTATCGTGATGAGCAGTTCTTC.

This rearrangement joins TRBV7-3 to TRBJ1-2, with D maybe TRBD1 (6 bases). The CDR3 loop spans 15 amino acids. Germline V gene lookup returns CDR1 SGHTA and CDR2 FQGTGA. With 4 bases removed from V and 4 bases from J, the gap between germline ends came to 16 bases. Written as DNA, the CDR3 is TGTGCCAGCAGCTCGTCAGGGGCCTCCCTCTATGGCTACACCTTC. Amino acid sequence: CASSSSGASLYGYTF.

This clone has just one count. The chain links TRBV18 to TRBJ1-2, with 7 bases aligning to TRBD1. Germline V gives CDR1 KGHSH, CDR2 LQKENI. Germline trimming cut 3 bases from V and 4 bases from J; bases unmatched to any gene: 5. This CDR3 spans 14 amino acids. The CDR3 region is CASSPTGKLYGYTF. The CDR3 bases are TGTGCCAGCTCACCGACAGGGAAACTCTATGGCTACACCTTC.

J is TRBJ1-1 and V is TRBV10-2; D is unresolved. CDR3 length: 14 residues. V lost 7 bases to trimming and J lost 5 bases, with 17 bases between them. CDR1 is WSHSY, CDR2 SAAADI, per germline. The CDR3 loop is CASTSDAGSTEAFF. The CDR3 DNA follows: TGCGCCAGCACCAGTGATGCGGGTTCTACTGAAGCTTTCTTT.

The chain links TRBV6-1 to TRBJ2-3; possibly TRBD2 for D (5 bases). V lost 3 bases to trimming and J lost 6 bases, with 10 bases between them. The length of the CDR3 is 13 residues. The germline V gene encodes CDR1 MNHNS and CDR2 SASEGT. The CDR3 sequence: CASSDPPGDTQYF. The CDR3 nucleotides are TGTGCCAGCAGTGACCCTCCGGGGGATACGCAGTATTTT.

The chain is built from TRBV7-9 and TRBJ1-4; D not certain. Germline V gene lookup returns CDR1 SEHNR and CDR2 FQNEAQ (reference sequence). V was clipped by 4 bases and J by 8 bases, with 14 bases between them. CDR3 length: 14 amino acids. CDR3 nucleotide sequence: TGTGCCAGCAGCTCCTATGCGGGTGGGGAAAAACTGTTTTTT. Protein sequence: CASSSYAGGEKLFF.

The chain has TRBV7-8 and TRBJ2-1; TRBD2 aligns across 9 bases. Germline CDR1 is SGHVS and CDR2 is FQNEAQ. Trimming removed 0 bases from V and 6 bases from J; junction bases left unmatched: 6. This CDR3 contains 16 residues. The CDR3 coding sequence is TGTGCCAGCAGCTTAGCGATGGCGGGGGGGCCCAATGAGCAGTTCTTC. This sequence encodes CASSLAMAGGPNEQFF.

The CDR3 is CASSVGLEQYV. CDR3 sequence (DNA): TGTGCCAGCAGTGTTGGGCTCGAGCAGTACGTC. The rearrangement joins TRBV2 to TRBJ2-7; D uncertain. The CDR3 has 11 amino acids. Per germline, CDR1 SNHLY and CDR2 FYNNEI. The germline V and J ends were trimmed by 4 bases and 6 bases, with 7 bases remaining between them.

This clone was seen only once. The chain combines TRBV7-6 with TRBJ2-1, with 9 bases that match TRBD2. The CDR3 consists of 12 residues. The J segment lost 9 bases and the V segment lost 5 bases, leaving 2 bases of the junction unmatched. CDR1 and CDR2 from the germline V gene are SGHVS and FNYEAQ. The CDR3 DNA reads TGTGCCAGCAGCGTGACTAGCGGTGAGCAGTTCTTC. Translation: CASSVTSGEQFF.

J is TRBJ1-4 and V is TRBV21-1; the D segment call TRBD1 is taken from the table without a DNA check. TRBV21-1 is assigned pseudogene status. The CDR3 runs 17 residues. CDR3 bases: TGTGCCAGCAGCAACGACCAACCGGGACAGCACAATGAAAAACTGTTTTTT. Protein: CASSNDQPGQHNEKLFF.

The chain has TRBV5-1 and TRBJ2-7; tentative D call: TRBD1 (6 bases). Between the trimmed V and J ends, which lost 1 base and 2 bases, there was a span of 10 bases. The CDR3 covers 14 residues. Germline V lookup: CDR1 SGHRS, CDR2 YFSETQ. CDR3 protein: CASSLLAGAYEQYF. The CDR3 DNA sequence: TGCGCCAGCAGCTTGTTGGCAGGGGCCTACGAGCAGTACTTC.

The V and J genes are TRBV3-1 (or the pseudogene TRBV3-2) and TRBJ2-2; 8 nucleotides agree with TRBD2. The J segment lost 7 bases and the V segment lost 5 bases, leaving 6 bases of the junction unmatched. Germline CDR1 is LGHDT and CDR2 is YNNKEL (reference sequence). This CDR3 has 14 residues. The CDR3 loop reads CASSLGLGGGELFF. DNA for the CDR3: TGTGCCAGCAGCTTGGGACTAGGGGGCGGGGAGCTGTTTTTT.

The rearrangement uses TRBV6-5 and TRBJ1-5; 9 positions agree with TRBD1. CDR1 is MNHEY and CDR2 is SVGAGI in the germline V gene. This CDR3 comprises 14 residues. With V trimmed by 7 bases and J by 8 bases, 9 bases remained unmatched. The CDR3, as DNA: TGTGCCAGCACATTGGGACAGGGCGGAGAGCCCCAGCATTTT. Encoded protein: CASTLGQGGEPQHF.